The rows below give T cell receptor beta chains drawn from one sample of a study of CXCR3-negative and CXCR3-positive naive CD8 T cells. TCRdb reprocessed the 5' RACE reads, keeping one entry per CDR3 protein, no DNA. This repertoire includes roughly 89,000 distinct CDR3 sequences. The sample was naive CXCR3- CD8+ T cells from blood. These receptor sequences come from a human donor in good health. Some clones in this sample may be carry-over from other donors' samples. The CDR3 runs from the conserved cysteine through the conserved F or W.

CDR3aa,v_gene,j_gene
CASSEFRDRDSPLHF,TRBV10-2,TRBJ1-6
CASSWLTSGRAFYQETQYF,TRBV3-1,TRBJ2-5
CASSEAGNYGYTF,TRBV6-1,TRBJ1-2
CASSLPQNPGQENTEAFF,TRBV7-9,TRBJ1-1
CASSSTGGGSTDTQYF,TRBV9,TRBJ2-3
CATSRPPVDTQYF,TRBV15,TRBJ2-3
CASSPGPTSGHTLHEQYF,TRBV3-1,TRBJ2-7
CASRGPGEQFF,TRBV5-1,TRBJ2-1
CASSFQDTYEQYF,TRBV7-9,TRBJ2-7
CASSVGTGDTDTQYF,TRBV6-4,TRBJ2-3
CASSYSGGNEQYF,TRBV6-5,TRBJ2-7
CASSGRLAETGDTQYF,TRBV13,TRBJ2-3
CARAPWADHNEQFF,TRBV12-3/TRBV12-4,TRBJ2-1
CATSRDLGGSDEQYF,TRBV15,TRBJ2-7
CASSLRGAGGRNTGELFF,TRBV5-1,TRBJ2-2
CASSVDELFYNEQFF,TRBV9,TRBJ2-1
CASSPPGQGSYEQYF,TRBV13,TRBJ2-7